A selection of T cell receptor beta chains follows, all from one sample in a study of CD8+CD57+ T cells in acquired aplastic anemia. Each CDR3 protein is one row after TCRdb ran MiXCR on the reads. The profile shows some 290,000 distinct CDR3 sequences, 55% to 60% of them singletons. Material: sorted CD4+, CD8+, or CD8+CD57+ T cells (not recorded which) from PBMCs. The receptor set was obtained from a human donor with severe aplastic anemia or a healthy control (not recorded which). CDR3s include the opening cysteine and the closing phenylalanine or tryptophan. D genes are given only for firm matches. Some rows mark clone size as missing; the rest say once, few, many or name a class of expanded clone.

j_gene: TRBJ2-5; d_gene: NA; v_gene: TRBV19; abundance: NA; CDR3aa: CAGDPGGGKETQYF; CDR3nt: TGTGCCGGTGACCCCGGTGGGGGGAAGGAGACCCAGTACTTC
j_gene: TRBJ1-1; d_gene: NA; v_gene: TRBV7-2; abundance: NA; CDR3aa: CASSLAAYGNTEAFF; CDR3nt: TGTGCCAGCAGCTTAGCGGCATATGGGAACACTGAAGCTTTCTTT
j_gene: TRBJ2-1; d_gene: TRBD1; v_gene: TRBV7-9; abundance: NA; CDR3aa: CASTGQGNNEQFF; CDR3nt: TGTGCCAGCACTGGACAGGGGAACAATGAGCAGTTCTTC
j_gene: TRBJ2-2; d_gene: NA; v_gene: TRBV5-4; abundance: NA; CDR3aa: CASSPGGQGTTGELFF; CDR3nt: TGTGCCAGCAGCCCTGGGGGGCAGGGCACGACCGGGGAGCTGTTTTTT
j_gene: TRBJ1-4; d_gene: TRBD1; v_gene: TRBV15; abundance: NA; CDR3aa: CATSRGQGNEKLFF; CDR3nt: TGTGCCACCAGCAGAGGACAGGGAAATGAAAAACTGTTTTTT
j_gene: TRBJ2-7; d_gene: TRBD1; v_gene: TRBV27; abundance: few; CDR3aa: CASSLQGANYEQYF; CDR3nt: TGTGCCAGCAGTCTACAGGGGGCCAACTACGAGCAGTACTTC
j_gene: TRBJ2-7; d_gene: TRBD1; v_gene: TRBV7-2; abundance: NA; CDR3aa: CASGTGGSDEQYF; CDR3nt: TGTGCCAGTGGGACAGGGGGTTCGGACGAGCAGTACTTC
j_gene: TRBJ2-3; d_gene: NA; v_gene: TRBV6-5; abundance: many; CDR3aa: CASSVGLLRADTQYF; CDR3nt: TGTGCCAGCAGCGTGGGTCTCCTTCGGGCAGATACGCAGTATTTT
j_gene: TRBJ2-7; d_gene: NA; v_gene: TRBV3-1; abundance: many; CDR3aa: CASSHRYKGKGHYEQYF; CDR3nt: TGTGCCAGCAGCCATAGGTACAAGGGGAAGGGCCACTACGAGCAGTACTTC
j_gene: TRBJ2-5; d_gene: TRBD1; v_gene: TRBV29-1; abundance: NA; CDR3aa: CSAKPGTGTTETQYF; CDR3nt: TGCAGCGCAAAACCCGGGACAGGGACAACAGAGACCCAGTACTTC
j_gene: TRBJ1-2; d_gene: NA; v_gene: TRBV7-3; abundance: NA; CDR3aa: CASSLDGDGGYTF; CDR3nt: TGTGCCAGCAGCCTTGACGGGGATGGAGGCTACACCTTC
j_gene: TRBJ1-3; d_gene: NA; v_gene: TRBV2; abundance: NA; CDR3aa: CASSEPGKSGNTIYF; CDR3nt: TGTGCCAGCAGTGAACCAGGGAAGTCTGGAAACACCATATATTTT
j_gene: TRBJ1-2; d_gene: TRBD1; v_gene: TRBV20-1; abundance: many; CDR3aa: CSARVSGQPRDSLYGYTF; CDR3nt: TGCAGTGCTAGAGTATCGGGACAACCCAGGGACAGCCTCTATGGCTACACCTTC
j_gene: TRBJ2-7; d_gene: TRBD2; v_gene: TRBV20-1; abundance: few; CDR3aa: CSARPSGLYEQYF; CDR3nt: TGCAGTGCTAGACCTAGCGGTCTCTACGAGCAGTACTTC
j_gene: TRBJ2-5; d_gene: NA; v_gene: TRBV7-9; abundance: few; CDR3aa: CASSSRVEDSTQYF; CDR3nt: TGTGCCAGCAGCTCGAGGGTCGAAGACTCGACCCAGTACTTC
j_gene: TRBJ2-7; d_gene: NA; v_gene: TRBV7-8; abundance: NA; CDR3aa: CASSSTLGSYEQYF; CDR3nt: TGTGCCAGCAGCTCTACATTGGGCTCCTACGAGCAGTACTTC
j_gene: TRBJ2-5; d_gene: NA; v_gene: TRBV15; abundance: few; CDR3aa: CATSRDSGQETQYF; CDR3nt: TGTGCCACCAGCAGAGATTCAGGCCAAGAGACCCAGTACTTC
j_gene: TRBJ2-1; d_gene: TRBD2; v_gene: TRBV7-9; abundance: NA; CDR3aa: CASSSLSGSSYNEQFF; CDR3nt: TGTGCCAGCAGCTCCCTTAGCGGGAGTTCCTACAATGAGCAGTTCTTC
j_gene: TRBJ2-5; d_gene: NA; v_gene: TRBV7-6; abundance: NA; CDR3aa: CASSLPSDGNTGELQETQYF; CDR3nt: TGTGCCAGCAGCTTGCCGTCGGACGGTAACACCGGGGAGCTCCAAGAGACCCAGTACTTC
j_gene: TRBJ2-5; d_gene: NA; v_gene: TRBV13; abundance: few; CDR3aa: CASSLNLVQGTQYF; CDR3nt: TGTGCCAGCAGCTTAAATCTAGTCCAAGGGACCCAGTACTTC
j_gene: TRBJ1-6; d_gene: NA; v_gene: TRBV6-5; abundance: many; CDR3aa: CASRFYASALHF; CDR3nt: TGTGCCAGCAGGTTTTATGCTTCGGCCCTCCACTTT
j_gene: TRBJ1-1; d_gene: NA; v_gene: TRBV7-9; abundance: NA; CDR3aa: CASSSQGRDTEAFF; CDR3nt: TGTGCCAGCAGCTCGCAGGGTAGGGACACTGAAGCTTTCTTT
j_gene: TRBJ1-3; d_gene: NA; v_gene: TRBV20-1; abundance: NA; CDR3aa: CSVPTLETGRAGNTIYF; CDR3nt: TGCAGTGTCCCGACCCTTGAAACAGGGCGAGCTGGAAACACCATATATTTT
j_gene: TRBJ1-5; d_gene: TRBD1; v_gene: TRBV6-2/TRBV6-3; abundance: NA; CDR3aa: CASSYGTGGRTSNQPQHF; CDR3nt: TGTGCCAGCAGTTACGGTACAGGGGGCAGGACGAGCAATCAGCCCCAGCATTTT
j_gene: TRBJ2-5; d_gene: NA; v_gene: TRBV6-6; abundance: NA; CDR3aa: CASSYIAGGGETQYF; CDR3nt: TGTGCCAGCAGTTACATCGCAGGTGGGGGAGAGACCCAGTACTTC
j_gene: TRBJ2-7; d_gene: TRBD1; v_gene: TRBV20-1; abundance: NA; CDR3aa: CSARGQGYDYEQYF; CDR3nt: TGCAGTGCTAGGGGACAGGGGTACGACTACGAGCAGTACTTC
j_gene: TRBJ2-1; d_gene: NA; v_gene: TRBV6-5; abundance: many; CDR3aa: CASSYEGGGYNEQFF; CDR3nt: TGTGCCAGCAGTTACGAGGGAGGGGGGTACAATGAGCAGTTCTTC
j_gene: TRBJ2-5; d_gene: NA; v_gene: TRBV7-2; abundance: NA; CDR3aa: CASSQTRETQYF; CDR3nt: TGTGCCAGCAGCCAAACGCGAGAGACCCAGTACTTC
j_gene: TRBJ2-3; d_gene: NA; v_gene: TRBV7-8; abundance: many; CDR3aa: CASSFRGGNTDTQYF; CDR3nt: TGTGCCAGCAGCTTCCGTGGGGGAAACACAGATACGCAGTATTTT
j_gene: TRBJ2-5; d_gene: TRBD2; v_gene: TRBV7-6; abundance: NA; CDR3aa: CASSLSGEETQYF; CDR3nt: TGTGCCAGCAGCTTGAGCGGGGAAGAGACCCAGTACTTC
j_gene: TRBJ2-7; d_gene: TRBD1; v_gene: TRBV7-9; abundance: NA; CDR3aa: CASSSGQGIDEQYF; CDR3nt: TGTGCCAGCAGCTCGGGACAGGGTATCGACGAGCAGTACTTC
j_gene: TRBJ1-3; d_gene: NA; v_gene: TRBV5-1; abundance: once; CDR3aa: CASSFRSSPRNTIYF; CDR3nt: TGCGCCAGCAGCTTTAGGAGCTCTCCTCGAAACACCATATATTTT